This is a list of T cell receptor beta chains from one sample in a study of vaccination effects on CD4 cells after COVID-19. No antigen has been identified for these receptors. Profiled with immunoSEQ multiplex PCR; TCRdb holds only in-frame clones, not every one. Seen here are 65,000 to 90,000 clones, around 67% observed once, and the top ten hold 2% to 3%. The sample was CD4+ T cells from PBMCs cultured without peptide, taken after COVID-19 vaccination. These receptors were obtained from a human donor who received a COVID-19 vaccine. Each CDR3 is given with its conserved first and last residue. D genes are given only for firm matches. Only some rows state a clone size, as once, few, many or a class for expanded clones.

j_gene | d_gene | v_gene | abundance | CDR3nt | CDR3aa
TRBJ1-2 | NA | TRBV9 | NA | TGTGCCAGCAGCCCCTTGGTTACAGGAGGCTATGGCTACACCTTC | CASSPLVTGGYGYTF
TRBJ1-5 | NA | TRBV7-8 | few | TGTGCCAGCAGCCTTAGGGACCCCGGTTCGGGCAATCAGCCCCAGCATTTT | CASSLRDPGSGNQPQHF
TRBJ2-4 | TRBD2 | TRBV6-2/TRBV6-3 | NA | TGTGCCAGCAGTTATACTAGCGGGGTAGCCAAAAACATTCAGTACTTC | CASSYTSGVAKNIQYF
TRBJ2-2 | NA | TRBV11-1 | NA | TGTGCCAGCAGCTTAGCAGGGGTAGGGGAGCTGTTTTTT | CASSLAGVGELFF
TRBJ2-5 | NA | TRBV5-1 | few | TGCGCCAGCAGCCCTGAAGAGACCCAGTACTTC | CASSPEETQYF
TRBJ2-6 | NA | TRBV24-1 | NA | TGTGCCACCAGTGACTACAGCATTACTGGGGCCAACGTCCTGACTTTC | CATSDYSITGANVLTF
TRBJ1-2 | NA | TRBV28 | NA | TGTGCCAGCAGTTCCGGGGATGGCTACACCTTC | CASSSGDGYTF
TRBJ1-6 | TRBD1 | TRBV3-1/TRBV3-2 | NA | TGTGCCAGCAGCCAACAAATGGGACAGGGAAGTCCCAACTCACCCCTCCACTTT | CASSQQMGQGSPNSPLHF
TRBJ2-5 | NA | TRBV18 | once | TGTGCCAGCTCACTGGGACTGCAACAAGAGACCCAGTACTTC | CASSLGLQQETQYF
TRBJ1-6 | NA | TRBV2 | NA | TGTGCCAGCAGTGAATTTCCAGGGGCCACCGGATCACCCCTCCACTTT | CASSEFPGATGSPLHF
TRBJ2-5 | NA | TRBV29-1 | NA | TGCAGCGTTGAAGGCGGCGAAGAGACCCAGTACTTC | CSVEGGEETQYF
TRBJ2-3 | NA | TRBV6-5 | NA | TGTGCCAGCAGTTACTCCGGGACGTTATTTAAAGATACGCAGTATTTT | CASSYSGTLFKDTQYF
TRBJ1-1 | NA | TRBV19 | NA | TGTGCCAGCCAACCCCACGGTTCTGGGAACACTGAAGCTTTCTTT | CASQPHGSGNTEAFF
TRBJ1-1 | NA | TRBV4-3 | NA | TGCGCCAGCAGCCCTACCGGCGGCACATCTTACTCTGAAGCTTTCTTT | CASSPTGGTSYSEAFF
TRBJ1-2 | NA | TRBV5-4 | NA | TGTGCCAGCAGCTTGGAGGGAGTGTATGGCTACACCTTC | CASSLEGVYGYTF
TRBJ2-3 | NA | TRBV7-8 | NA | TGTGCCAGCAGCCCCGGCGCGGTTCTAAATACGCAGTATTTT | CASSPGAVLNTQYF
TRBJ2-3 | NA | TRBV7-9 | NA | TGTGCCAGCAGCTCCGGGGGAATCGCGCAGTATTTT | CASSSGGIAQYF
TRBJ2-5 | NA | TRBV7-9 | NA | TGTGCCAGCAGCCCCCGGTGGGGACAAGAGACCCAGTACTTC | CASSPRWGQETQYF
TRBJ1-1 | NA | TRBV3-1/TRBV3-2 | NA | TGTGCCAGCAGCCAAGGGGGTGAAGCTTTCTTT | CASSQGGEAFF
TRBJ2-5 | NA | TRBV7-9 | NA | TGTGCCAGCAGCGTAGACGCACTTGTCGAGACCCAGTACTTC | CASSVDALVETQYF
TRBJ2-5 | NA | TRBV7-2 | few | TGTGCCAGCAGCTTATATACGGTCCAAGAGACCCAGTACTTC | CASSLYTVQETQYF
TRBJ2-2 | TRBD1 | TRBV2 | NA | TGTGCCAGCTGCCCCCGTGACAGGGGGCTTATCGGGGAGCTGTTTTTT | CASCPRDRGLIGELFF
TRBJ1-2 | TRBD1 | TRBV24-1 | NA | TGTGCCACCAGTGACCGGGACAGGGGGCTTGGTGGCTACACCTTC | CATSDRDRGLGGYTF
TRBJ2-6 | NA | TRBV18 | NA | TGTGCCAGCTCACTCACCAGCTCTGGGGCCAACGTCCTGACTTTC | CASSLTSSGANVLTF
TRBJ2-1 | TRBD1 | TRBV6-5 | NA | TGTGCCAGCAGCCGGGACAGGGGATACAATGAGCAGTTCTTC | CASSRDRGYNEQFF
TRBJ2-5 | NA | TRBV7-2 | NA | TGTGCCAGCAGGATCCGGGGCAGGGGAGAGACCCAGTACTTC | CASRIRGRGETQYF
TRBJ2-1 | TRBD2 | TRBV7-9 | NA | TGTGCCAGCAGCCCGAGCGGTAGCGGGGGACGGGAGCAGTTCTTC | CASSPSGSGGREQFF
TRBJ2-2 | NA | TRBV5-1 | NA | TGCGCCAGCAGCTTGACAGGGACGGGCACCGGGGAGCTGTTTTTT | CASSLTGTGTGELFF
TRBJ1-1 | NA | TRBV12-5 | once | TGTGCTAGTGGTTATCCCGTCGGAACTGAAGCTTTCTTT | CASGYPVGTEAFF
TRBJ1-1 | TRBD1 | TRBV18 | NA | TGTGCCAGCTTGGGACAGGGCAGCACTGAAGCTTTCTTT | CASLGQGSTEAFF
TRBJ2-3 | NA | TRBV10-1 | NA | TGCGCCAGCAGTGAGTCGGGCGGTACAGATACGCAGTATTTT | CASSESGGTDTQYF
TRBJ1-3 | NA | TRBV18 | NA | TGTGCCAGCTCACTTTCGGGCAGCCTTCCTCGCGGAAACACCATATATTTT | CASSLSGSLPRGNTIYF
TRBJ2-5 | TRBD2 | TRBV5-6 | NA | TGTGCCAGCAGCCCTATCGGGACTAGAAAAGAGACCCAGTACTTC | CASSPIGTRKETQYF
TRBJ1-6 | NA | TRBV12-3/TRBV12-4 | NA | TGTGCCAGCAGAGTCAAGCGAGAATCACCCCTCCACTTT | CASRVKRESPLHF
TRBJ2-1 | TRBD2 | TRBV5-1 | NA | TGCGCCAGCAGCTTGAAGGGACTAGCATTTGAGCAGTTCTTC | CASSLKGLAFEQFF
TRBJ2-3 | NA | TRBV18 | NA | TGTGCCAGCTCACCCCTATCCGGATCAGATACGCAGTATTTT | CASSPLSGSDTQYF
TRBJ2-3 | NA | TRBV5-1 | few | TGCGCCAGCAGCTTGGTTGCGGGGAACCAAGATACGCAGTATTTT | CASSLVAGNQDTQYF
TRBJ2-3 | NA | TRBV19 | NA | TGTGCCAGTGGGGGGAGGGGGGCCCGCACAGATACGCAGTATTTT | CASGGRGARTDTQYF
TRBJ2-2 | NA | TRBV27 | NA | TGTGCCAGCAGAGACACAATCTCAGGGGGGGGAGCCAACACCGGGGAGCTGTTTTTT | CASRDTISGGGANTGELFF
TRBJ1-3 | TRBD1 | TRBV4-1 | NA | TGCGCCAGCAGCCTCTACTCGACAGGGAGTGGAAACACCATATATTTT | CASSLYSTGSGNTIYF
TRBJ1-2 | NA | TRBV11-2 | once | TGTGCCAGCAGCCCGAGTGAAACCTATGGCTACACCTTC | CASSPSETYGYTF
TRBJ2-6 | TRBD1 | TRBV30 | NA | TGTGCCTGGAGTGTTGGACAGGGGAACTCTGGGGCCAACGTCCTGACTTTC | CAWSVGQGNSGANVLTF
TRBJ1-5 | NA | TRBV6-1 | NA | TGTGCCAGCAGCACCCAGGGATGGGGCAATCAGCCCCAGCATTTT | CASSTQGWGNQPQHF
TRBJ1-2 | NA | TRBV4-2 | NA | TGTGCCAGCAGCCAGACCGGGACGGGGGTCGACTATGGCTACACCTTC | CASSQTGTGVDYGYTF
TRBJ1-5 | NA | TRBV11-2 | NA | TGTGCCAGCAGCCGGGAAAATCAGCCCCAGCATTTT | CASSRENQPQHF
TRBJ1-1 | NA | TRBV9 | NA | TGTGCCAGCAGCGTCGGGTACACTGAAGCTTTCTTT | CASSVGYTEAFF
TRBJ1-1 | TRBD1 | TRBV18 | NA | TGTGCCAGCTCACGAGATCTCGGACAGGGATCGGAAGTGTTCTTT | CASSRDLGQGSEVFF
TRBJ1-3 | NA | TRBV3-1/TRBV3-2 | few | TGTGCCAGCAGCCCCGATCGATGGACCTCTGGAAACACCATATATTTT | CASSPDRWTSGNTIYF
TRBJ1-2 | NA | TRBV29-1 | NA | TGCAGCGTCCGGGACCGAGCGAACTATGGCTACACCTTC | CSVRDRANYGYTF
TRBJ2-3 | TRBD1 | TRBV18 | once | TGTGCCAGCTCACCACCGACAGGGGCCTACTCCACAGATACGCAGTATTTT | CASSPPTGAYSTDTQYF